Following are 10 T cell receptor beta chains from one sample sequenced in a study of T cells in Graves' hyperthyroidism and ophthalmopathy. Amplification of TCR beta CDR3 regions was performed using RNA transcripts as template. Carried out on the TCR CDR3, a first-round RT-PCR used the HTBI primer set. TCRdb called the multiplex PCR reads again in MiXCR, with one record for every CDR3 protein. The sample comprises under 300,000 distinct CDR3 sequences, roughly an eighth of which are singletons, and 7.9% rests with the top ten. Sequenced material: blood. Receptors originate from a woman aged 40 to 50 with Graves' hyperthyroidism.

In its sample, this clonotype was seen many times. This rearrangement joins TRBV19 to TRBJ1-1, with TRBD1 matching 9 bases. Germline values: CDR1 LNHDA, CDR2 SQIVND (reference sequence). V lost 6 bases and J lost 0; bases outside the gene matches: 2. This CDR3 region has 14 residues. The DNA of the CDR3 is TGTGCCAGTAGGACAGGGGGGATGAACACTGAAGCTTTCTTT. It is translated as CASRTGGMNTEAFF.

This clonotype has a count of ten or more. This chain uses TRBV19 with TRBJ2-2; 7 positions agree with TRBD2. The junction had 6 bases not matched to a gene; V was cut back by 7 bases and J by 1 base. CDR1 is LNHDA, CDR2 SQIVND, per germline (reference sequence). The length of the CDR3 is 15 residues. The CDR3 loop is CASMWREKNTGELFF. The CDR3 coding sequence is TGTGCCAGTATGTGGCGGGAGAAGAACACCGGGGAGCTGTTTTTT.

There are many counts of this clonotype. The V call is TRBV27, the J call TRBJ2-7, with 12 nucleotides matching TRBD1. The junction had 4 bases not matched to a gene; V was cut back by 5 bases and J by 5 bases. CDR1 and CDR2 (germline): MNHEY, SMNVEV (reference sequence). The CDR3 sequence is 14 residues long. CDR3 loop: CASSTGTGGHEQYF. In DNA, the CDR3 is TGTGCCAGCAGTACCGGGACAGGGGGCCACGAGCAGTACTTC.

This clonotype was seen many times. This chain joins TRBV27 and TRBJ1-1, with D uncertain. The CDR3 has 13 residues. Trimming removed 6 bases at V and 5 bases at J, with 13 bases between. CDR1 and CDR2 (germline): MNHEY, SMNVEV (reference sequence). DNA for the CDR3: TGTGCCAGCAGGAGTGAGGGTATTACTGAAGCTTTCTTT. It translates to CASRSEGITEAFF.

This clonotype was detected ten times or more. The chain carries TRBV6-1 and TRBJ1-5; the D gene is possibly TRBD1 (6 bases). The ends were cut back, 9 bases at V and 3 bases at J, with 12 bases in the middle. Germline CDR1 reads MNHNS; CDR2 reads SASEGT. CDR3 length equals 13 residues. The CDR3 DNA sequence: TGTGCCAGTCGACAGGTTAACAATCAGCCCCAGCATTTT. This sequence encodes CASRQVNNQPQHF.

This clonotype was found many times. The chain joins TRBV11-1 to TRBJ2-1; 13 nucleotides match TRBD2. After removal of 5 bases from V and 7 bases from J, the junction contained 14 bases not matched to a gene. CDR3 length: 18 residues. In germline, CDR1 is SGHAT, CDR2 FQDESV (reference sequence). Written as DNA, the CDR3 is TGTGCCAGCAGCCCCGGACTAGCGGGAGTTTGGGAGTCTAATGAGCAGTTCTTC. This codes for CASSPGLAGVWESNEQFF. The full variable domain, completed using reference TRBV11-1 and TRBJ2-1, is EAEVAQSPRYKITEKSQAVAFWCDPISGHATLYWYRQILGQGPELLVQFQDESVVDDSQLPKDRFSAERLKGVDSTLKIQPAELGDSAMYLCASSPGLAGVWESNEQFFGPGTRLTVL.

There are many counts of this clonotype. The rearrangement uses TRBV10-3 and TRBJ1-1, with a weak D call TRBD1 (5 bases). V lost 6 bases to trimming and J lost 0 bases, with 8 bases between them. The CDR3 spans 13 residues. Germline values: CDR1 ENHRY, CDR2 SYGVKD. The CDR3, as DNA: TGTGCCATCAGAAGGGGCATGAACACTGAAGCTTTCTTT. It is translated as CAIRRGMNTEAFF.

The J gene is TRBJ2-2, the V gene TRBV12-3 or TRBV12-4; 11 bases map to TRBD2. The J segment lost 4 bases and the V segment lost 7 bases, leaving 11 bases of the junction unmatched. This CDR3 region has 17 residues. The CDR3 DNA sequence: TGTGCCAGCATCAGCCCTAGCGGGAGGCCGAGCACCGGGGAGCTGTTTTTT. Translating it yields CASISPSGRPSTGELFF.

This clonotype was detected ten times or more. V and J are TRBV2 and TRBJ1-2, with a weak D call TRBD1 (6 bases). The ends were cut back, 4 bases at V and 8 bases at J, with 11 bases in the middle. Germline lookup yields CDR1 SNHLY and CDR2 FYNNEI. The length of the CDR3 is 12 residues. DNA of the CDR3: TGTGCCAGCAGTGCGACAGGCCGCGGCTACACCTTC. The encoded protein is CASSATGRGYTF.

This clonotype was observed a handful of times. Being one base from a much bigger clone, this may be a read error. The J gene is TRBJ2-7, the V gene TRBV20-1, with 9 bases that match TRBD1. The CDR3 runs 14 residues. Germline-derived CDR1 and CDR2 are DFQATT and SNEGSKA (reference sequence). The DNA for the CDR3 is TGCAGTGCTGCAACCGGGACAGGGATCTACGGGCAGTACTTC. Protein: CSAATGTGIYGQYF.